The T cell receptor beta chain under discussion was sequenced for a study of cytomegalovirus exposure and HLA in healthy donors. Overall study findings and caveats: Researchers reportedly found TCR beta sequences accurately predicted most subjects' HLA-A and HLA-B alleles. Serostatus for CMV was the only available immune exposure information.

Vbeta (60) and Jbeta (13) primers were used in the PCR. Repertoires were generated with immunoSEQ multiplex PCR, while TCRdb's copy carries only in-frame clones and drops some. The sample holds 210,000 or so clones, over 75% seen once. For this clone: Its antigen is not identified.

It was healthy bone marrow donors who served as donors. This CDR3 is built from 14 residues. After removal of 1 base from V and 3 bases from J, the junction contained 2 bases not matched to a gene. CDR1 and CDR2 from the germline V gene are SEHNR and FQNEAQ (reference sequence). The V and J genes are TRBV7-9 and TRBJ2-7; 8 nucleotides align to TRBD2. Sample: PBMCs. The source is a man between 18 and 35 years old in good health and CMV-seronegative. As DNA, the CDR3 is TGTGCCAGCAGCTTAGTGGCGGGGGGCTACGAGCAGTACTTC. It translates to CASSLVAGGYEQYF. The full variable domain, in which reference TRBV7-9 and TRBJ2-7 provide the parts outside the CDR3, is DTGVSQNPRHKITKRGQNVTFRCDPISEHNRLYWYRQTLGQGPEFLTYFQNEAQLEKSRLLSDRFSAERPKGSFSTLEIQRTEQGDSAMYLCASSLVAGGYEQYFGPGTRLTVT.